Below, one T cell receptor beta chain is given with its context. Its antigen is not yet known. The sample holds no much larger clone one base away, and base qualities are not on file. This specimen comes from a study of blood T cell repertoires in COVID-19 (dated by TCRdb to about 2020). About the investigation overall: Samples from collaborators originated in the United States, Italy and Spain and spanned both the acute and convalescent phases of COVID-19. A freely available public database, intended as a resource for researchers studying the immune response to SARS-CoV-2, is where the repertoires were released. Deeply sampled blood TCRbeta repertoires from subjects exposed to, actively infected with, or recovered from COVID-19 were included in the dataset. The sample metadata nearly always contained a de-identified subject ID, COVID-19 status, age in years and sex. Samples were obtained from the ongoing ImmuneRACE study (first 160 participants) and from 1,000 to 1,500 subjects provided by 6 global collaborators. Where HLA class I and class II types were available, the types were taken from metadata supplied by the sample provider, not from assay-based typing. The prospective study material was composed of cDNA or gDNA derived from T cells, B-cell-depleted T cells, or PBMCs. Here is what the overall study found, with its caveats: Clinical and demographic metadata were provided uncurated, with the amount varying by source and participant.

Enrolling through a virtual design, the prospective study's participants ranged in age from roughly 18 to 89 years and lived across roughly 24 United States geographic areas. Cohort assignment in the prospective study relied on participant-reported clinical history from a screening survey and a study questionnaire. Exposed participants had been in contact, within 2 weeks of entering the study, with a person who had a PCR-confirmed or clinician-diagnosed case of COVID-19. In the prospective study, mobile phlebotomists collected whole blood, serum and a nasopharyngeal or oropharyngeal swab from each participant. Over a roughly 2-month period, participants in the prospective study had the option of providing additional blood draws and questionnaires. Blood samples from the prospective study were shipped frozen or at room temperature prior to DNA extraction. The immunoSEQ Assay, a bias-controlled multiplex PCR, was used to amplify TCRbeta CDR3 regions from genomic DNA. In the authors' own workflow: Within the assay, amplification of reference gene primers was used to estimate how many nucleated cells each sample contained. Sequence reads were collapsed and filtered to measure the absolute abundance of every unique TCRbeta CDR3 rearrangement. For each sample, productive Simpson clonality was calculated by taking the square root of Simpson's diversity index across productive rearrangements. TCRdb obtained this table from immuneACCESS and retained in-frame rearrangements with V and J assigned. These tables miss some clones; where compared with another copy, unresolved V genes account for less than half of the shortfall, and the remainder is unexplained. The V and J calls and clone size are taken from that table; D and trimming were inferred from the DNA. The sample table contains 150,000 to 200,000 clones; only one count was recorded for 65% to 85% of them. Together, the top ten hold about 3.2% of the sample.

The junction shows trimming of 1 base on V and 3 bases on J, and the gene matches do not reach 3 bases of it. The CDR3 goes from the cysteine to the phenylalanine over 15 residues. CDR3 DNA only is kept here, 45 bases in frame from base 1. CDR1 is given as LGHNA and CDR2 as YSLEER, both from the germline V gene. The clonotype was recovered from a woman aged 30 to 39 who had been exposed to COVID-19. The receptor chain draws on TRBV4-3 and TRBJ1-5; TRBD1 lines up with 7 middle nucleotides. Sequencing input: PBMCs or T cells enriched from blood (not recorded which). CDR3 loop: CASSQGGTDNQPQHF. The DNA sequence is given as TGCGCCAGCAGCCAAGGCGGGACAGACAATCAGCCCCAGCATTTT.